This TCR beta chain was recorded in a study of T cell responses to AZD1222 COVID-19 vaccine (dated by TCRdb to 2020 to 2022). Notes on the research overall: A total of 230 to 250 trial participants underwent TCR sequencing, of whom roughly 210 had received two doses of AZD1222 and about 25 had received two doses of the MenACWY control vaccine. Trial participants were enrolled by age into 18-55, 56-69 and 70-plus year subgroups, with about 150, 28 and 57 TCR-sequenced participants respectively.

Interpreted using the paper, the time point label stands for: baseline before first vaccination. In light of the paper, this sample's treatment or condition label describes: meningococcal conjugate vaccine given as trial control. Vaccinee samples came from UK trials COV001 and COV002, including a single-blind randomized controlled phase 2/3 trial of AZD1222 (ChAdOx1 nCoV-19) in healthy adults. For TCRbeta chain sequencing, PBMC samples from trial participants were taken at day 0 and at day 28 after the second dose. The CDR3 goes from the cysteine to the phenylalanine over 12 residues. Only the CDR3 DNA is retained, 36 bases long and in frame from the first base. Taken from the germline V gene, the CDR1 and CDR2 loops are WSHSY and SAAADI. V is shortened by 8 bases, J by 3 bases, and the region joining them spans 10 bases. The CDR3 regions of human TCRbeta chains were analyzed by immunosequencing. On the study's bioinformatics: TCRs in the repertoires were matched against a reference library of SARS-CoV-2-specific TCRs that had been generated with the MIRA antigen-specificity platform. Breadth meant the fraction of unique TCRs that were SARS-CoV-2-associated, whereas depth meant the fraction of total T cells that were SARS-CoV-2-associated. Each spike-specific TCR was assigned to its reactive spike region and to a CD4 or CD8 class using the MIRA data. Log10-transformed breadth and depth values were compared by one-way ANOVA with Sidak's multiple comparisons tests. Entries here come from immuneACCESS through TCRdb and include only in-frame sequences with V and J called. Some clones fail to appear in such tables; in the studies checked, an unresolved V gene covers under half of the shortfall, and the cause of the remainder is unknown. V and J calls and clone size are copied from that table; D and trimming were computed from the DNA. The sample table contains 70,000 to 95,000 clones; only one count was recorded for 88% of them. More than 4.5% of the sample is held by the ten biggest clonotypes.

What the authors observed across the whole study: Conclusions about previously exposed vaccinees were limited because only a handful of AZD1222 recipients were SARS-CoV-2 seropositive at baseline. Most participants were white British and females outnumbered males, and the authors suggested that clonal diversity may have been underestimated. The whole spike protein was spanned by vaccine-associated CD4 TCRs, and dominant responses were seen in regions 160-218 and 743-854. Epitopes outside the regions mutated in the B.1.351 and B.1.1.7 variants were reportedly recognized by nearly half of the unique spike-specific TCRs. In the small 56-69-year group, the increase in depth fell short of significance, most likely because of low power. No day 14 peak-response samples were available, so repertoires were characterized only after the peak T cell response. After two AZD1222 doses, both the breadth and the depth of spike-specific TCRs were significantly higher than at day 0 and than in MenACWY recipients.

As for this clone: Which antigen it targets is not known. Base qualities are missing; no much larger clone stands one base away.

This clonotype was obtained from an adult in good health. The sequenced sample was peripheral blood, obtained on day 0 of MenACWY control vaccination. The chain links TRBV10-2 with TRBJ1-1, with the D gene not clear enough to name. This receptor carries the CDR3 CASFGRYTEAFF. In nucleotides, the sequence is TGCGCCAGCTTCGGGCGGTACACTGAAGCTTTCTTT.